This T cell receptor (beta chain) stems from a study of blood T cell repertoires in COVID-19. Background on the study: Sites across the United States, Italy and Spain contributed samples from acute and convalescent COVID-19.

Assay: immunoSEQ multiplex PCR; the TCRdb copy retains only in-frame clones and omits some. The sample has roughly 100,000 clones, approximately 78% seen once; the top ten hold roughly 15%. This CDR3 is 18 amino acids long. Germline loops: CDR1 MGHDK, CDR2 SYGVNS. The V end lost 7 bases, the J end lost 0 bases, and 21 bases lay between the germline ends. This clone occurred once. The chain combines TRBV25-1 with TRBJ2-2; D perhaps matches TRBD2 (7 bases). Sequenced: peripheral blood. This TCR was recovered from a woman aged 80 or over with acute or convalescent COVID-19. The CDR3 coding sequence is TGTGCCAGCATCCTGAGGGGGGGGTTCAGCGCGAACACCGGGGAGCTGTTTTTT. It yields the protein CASILRGGFSANTGELFF.